Shown below are 8 T cell receptor beta chains from a single sample sequenced in a study of human T cells and chemical hapten exposure. The time point is: patch test 1, 2 weeks after DPC sensitization. Described treatment: therapeutic diphenylcyclopropenone sensitization with weekly scalp DPC. TCRdb used MiXCR to reprocess the RACE reads, holding one entry per CDR3 protein. The sample lists fewer than 400,000 distinct CDR3 sequences, around 7% occurring once. The sample in question was whole blood, obtained in connection with sensitization to the hapten diphenylcyclopropenone (DPC). Receptors originate from a woman aged 18-29 years with alopecia areata. Some clones in this sample may be carry-over from other donors' samples.

This clonotype was found a few times. V usage is TRBV7-2 and J usage is TRBJ1-4; D is ambiguous. CDR1 and CDR2 (germline): SGHTA, FQGNSA. V lost 1 base to trimming and J lost 8 bases, with 11 bases between them. The CDR3 consists of 14 residues. As DNA, the CDR3 is TGTGCCAGCAGCTTAGACAGCAATGGGGAAAAACTGTTTTTT. Translating it yields CASSLDSNGEKLFF.

This clonotype has at least ten counts. The chain has TRBV20-1 and TRBJ2-3; 9 bases line up with TRBD2. V trimming: 0 bases; J trimming: 2 bases; junction bases outside the gene matches: 6. Germline V gives CDR1 DFQATT, CDR2 SNEGSKA (reference sequence). The CDR3 spans 16 residues. The CDR3 region is CSARDVGLANTDTQYF. CDR3 bases: TGCAGTGCTAGAGACGTCGGACTAGCGAACACAGATACGCAGTATTTT.

This clonotype has more than one count but fewer than ten. The chain recombines TRBV10-3 with TRBJ2-7; TRBD1 agrees at 9 bases. Germline trimming cut 3 bases from V and 0 bases from J; bases unmatched to any gene: 6. This CDR3 spans 16 amino acids. CDR1 and CDR2 (germline): ENHRY, SYGVKD. CDR3: CAISDRRDRVSYEQYF. The CDR3 bases are TGTGCCATCAGTGACCGTAGGGACAGGGTCTCCTACGAGCAGTACTTC.

This chain uses TRBV7-9 with TRBJ2-3; 15 positions match TRBD2. The germline V gene encodes CDR1 SEHNR and CDR2 FQNEAQ (reference sequence). This CDR3 is built from 17 residues. With V trimmed by 4 bases and J by 4 bases, 6 bases remained unmatched. CDR3 DNA sequence: TGTGCCAGCAGCTCGGCCGGACTAGCGGGGGGGCCAGATACGCAGTATTTT. Translated: CASSSAGLAGGPDTQYF.

The chain has TRBV20-1 and TRBJ1-4; D is perhaps TRBD1 (6 bases). CDR1 and CDR2 (germline): DFQATT, SNEGSKA (reference sequence). This CDR3 spans 13 amino acids. Trimming pared 5 bases from V and 3 bases from J, leaving 10 bases between. Written as DNA, the CDR3 is TGCAGTGCTGGGGGGCAGGCTAATGAAAAACTGTTTTTT. This translates into CSAGGQANEKLFF.

This clonotype was detected only a few times. The rearrangement uses TRBV5-1 and TRBJ2-2; a weak D match, TRBD1 (6 bases). Trimming removed 3 bases at V and 0 bases at J, with 12 bases between. The CDR3 runs to 16 residues. Germline V gene data show CDR1 as SGHRS and CDR2 as YFSETQ. In DNA form, the CDR3 reads TGCGCCAGCAGCTCGGGGACACTTCCGAACACCGGGGAGCTGTTTTTT. This gives the protein CASSSGTLPNTGELFF.

Many counts were recorded for this clonotype. The chain employs TRBV5-1 and TRBJ1-2; D not certain. From germline, CDR1 is SGHRS and CDR2 YFSETQ. The length of the CDR3 is 15 residues. Trimming left V 0 bases short and J 3 bases short, with 12 bases between. For the CDR3, the DNA is TGCGCCAGCAGCTTGGGGCAGGTCGGCGACTATGGCTACACCTTC. This translates into CASSLGQVGDYGYTF.

In its sample, this clonotype was seen a few times. The rearrangement uses TRBV6-5 and TRBJ1-1; D is unresolved. CDR1 is MNHEY and CDR2 is SVGAGI in the germline V gene. V lost 5 bases and J 7 bases, leaving 8 bases between the germline ends. CDR3 length: 11 amino acids. The DNA for the CDR3 is TGTGCCAGCAGTCGGAGGGATGAAGCTTTCTTT. Its protein is CASSRRDEAFF.